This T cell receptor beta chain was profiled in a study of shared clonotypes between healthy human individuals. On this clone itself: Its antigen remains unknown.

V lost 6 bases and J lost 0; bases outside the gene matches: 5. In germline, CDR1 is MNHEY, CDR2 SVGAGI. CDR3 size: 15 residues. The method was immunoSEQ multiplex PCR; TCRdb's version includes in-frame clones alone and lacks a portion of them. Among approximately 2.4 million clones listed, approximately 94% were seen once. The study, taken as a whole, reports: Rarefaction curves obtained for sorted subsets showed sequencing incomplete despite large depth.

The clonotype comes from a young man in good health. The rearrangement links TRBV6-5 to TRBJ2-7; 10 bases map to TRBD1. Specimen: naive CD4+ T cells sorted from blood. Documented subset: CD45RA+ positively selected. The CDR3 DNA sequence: TGTGCCAGCAGGGGGGGACAGGGGCCCTCCTACGAGCAGTACTTC. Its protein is CASRGGQGPSYEQYF.